This is a list of T cell receptor beta chains from one sample in a study of blood T cell repertoires in COVID-19. Sequencing used immunoSEQ multiplex PCR; TCRdb keeps in-frame clones, though not all of them. The profile shows some 230,000 clones, about four fifths of them singletons. Specimen: PBMCs or T cells enriched from blood (not recorded which). These receptors were taken from a middle-aged woman with acute COVID-19. Each CDR3 is given with its conserved first and last residue. Each record gives: J gene, clone size, D gene, V gene, CDR3 DNA, CDR3 protein. The D gene is left open where the match is weak. Not every row has a clone size; where given, it reads once, few, many or a size class.

J gene: TRBJ1-1; clone size: -; D gene: -; V gene: TRBV7-8; CDR3 DNA: TGTGCCAGCAGCTCCCGTAGAGTTGAAGCTTTCTTT; CDR3 protein: CASSSRRVEAFF
J gene: TRBJ1-1; clone size: -; D gene: TRBD1; V gene: TRBV19; CDR3 DNA: TGTGCCAGTAGTATCCCGACAGGGAGGATGGGTTCGTCTGAAGCTTTCTTT; CDR3 protein: CASSIPTGRMGSSEAFF
J gene: TRBJ1-1; clone size: once; D gene: -; V gene: TRBV28; CDR3 DNA: TGTGCCAGCAGTTTGGGAGGGTTCGCTGAAGCTTTCTTT; CDR3 protein: CASSLGGFAEAFF
J gene: TRBJ1-4; clone size: -; D gene: TRBD1; V gene: TRBV27; CDR3 DNA: TGTGCCAGCAGTCAGTGGACAGGGGTTGAAAAACTGTTTTTT; CDR3 protein: CASSQWTGVEKLFF
J gene: TRBJ1-2; clone size: -; D gene: TRBD1; V gene: TRBV18; CDR3 DNA: TGTGCCAGCAGGTCAGGGGGCGATGGCTACACCTTC; CDR3 protein: CASRSGGDGYTF
J gene: TRBJ1-5; clone size: few; D gene: -; V gene: TRBV7-9; CDR3 DNA: TGTGCCAGCAGCTTTCAGGAAAATCAGCCCCAGCATTTT; CDR3 protein: CASSFQENQPQHF
J gene: TRBJ2-2; clone size: once; D gene: -; V gene: TRBV27; CDR3 DNA: TGTGCCAGCAGTTTATTCGTGAACACCGGGGAGCTGTTTTTT; CDR3 protein: CASSLFVNTGELFF
J gene: TRBJ1-2; clone size: -; D gene: -; V gene: TRBV29-1; CDR3 DNA: TGCAGCGTTGAAGATCTCACTGCCGGCTACACCTTC; CDR3 protein: CSVEDLTAGYTF
J gene: TRBJ1-5; clone size: -; D gene: -; V gene: TRBV19; CDR3 DNA: TGTGCCAGTAGTATGGTCAGGGGCCAATATCAGCCCCAGCATTTT; CDR3 protein: CASSMVRGQYQPQHF
J gene: TRBJ2-1; clone size: -; D gene: -; V gene: TRBV30; CDR3 DNA: TGTGCCTGGAGTGTGGAGACTGGTAGCCGGGGGATTTTTTACAATGAGCAGTTCTTC; CDR3 protein: CAWSVETGSRGIFYNEQFF
J gene: TRBJ2-1; clone size: once; D gene: TRBD1; V gene: TRBV6-5; CDR3 DNA: TGTGCCAGCAGTACCGACAGGGGGTACAATGAGCAGTTCTTC; CDR3 protein: CASSTDRGYNEQFF
J gene: TRBJ2-5; clone size: -; D gene: -; V gene: TRBV24-1; CDR3 DNA: TGTGCCACCAGTGACCCGTTAATAGAGACCCAGTACTTC; CDR3 protein: CATSDPLIETQYF
J gene: TRBJ1-3; clone size: -; D gene: TRBD1; V gene: TRBV29-1; CDR3 DNA: TGCAGCGCCAGACAGGGCCCTAACTCTGGAAACACCATATATTTT; CDR3 protein: CSARQGPNSGNTIYF
J gene: TRBJ2-1; clone size: -; D gene: -; V gene: TRBV30; CDR3 DNA: TGTGCCTGGATGAGAAAGGGGGTCTACAATGAGCAGTTCTTC; CDR3 protein: CAWMRKGVYNEQFF
J gene: TRBJ2-3; clone size: -; D gene: -; V gene: TRBV9; CDR3 DNA: TGTGCCAGCAGCGCCGGGAATCTCGCAGATACGCAGTATTTT; CDR3 protein: CASSAGNLADTQYF
J gene: TRBJ2-1; clone size: -; D gene: TRBD2; V gene: TRBV6-5; CDR3 DNA: TGTGCCAGCAGTCTGGGACTAGCGGAATACAATGAGCAGTTCTTC; CDR3 protein: CASSLGLAEYNEQFF
J gene: TRBJ1-5; clone size: -; D gene: TRBD1; V gene: TRBV5-6; CDR3 DNA: TGTGCCAGCAGCGTAAACAGGGGCGGTAGCAATCAGCCCCAGCATTTT; CDR3 protein: CASSVNRGGSNQPQHF
J gene: TRBJ1-2; clone size: -; D gene: TRBD1; V gene: TRBV13; CDR3 DNA: TGTGCCAGCAGCTTGAGACGGGCTGGGACAGGCTATGGCTACACCTTC; CDR3 protein: CASSLRRAGTGYGYTF
J gene: TRBJ1-4; clone size: -; D gene: -; V gene: TRBV9; CDR3 DNA: TGTGCCAGCAGCGTAGGGGGCAGGGGTGGTGAAAAACTGTTTTTT; CDR3 protein: CASSVGGRGGEKLFF
J gene: TRBJ2-1; clone size: -; D gene: TRBD2; V gene: TRBV2; CDR3 DNA: TGTGCCAGCAGGATAGGGGCGCGGGAGGGGGGCAATGAGCAGTTCTTC; CDR3 protein: CASRIGAREGGNEQFF
J gene: TRBJ1-1; clone size: -; D gene: -; V gene: TRBV29-1; CDR3 DNA: TGCAGCGCCGGGCGGGGGGACGGTGAAGCTTTCTTT; CDR3 protein: CSAGRGDGEAFF
J gene: TRBJ1-4; clone size: once; D gene: TRBD1; V gene: TRBV5-1; CDR3 DNA: TGCGCCAGCAGCAAAGGGACAGGAGGAGAAAAACTGTTTTTT; CDR3 protein: CASSKGTGGEKLFF
J gene: TRBJ2-7; clone size: -; D gene: -; V gene: TRBV27; CDR3 DNA: TGTGCCAGCAGTCACGGGGACGAGCAGTACTTC; CDR3 protein: CASSHGDEQYF
J gene: TRBJ2-2; clone size: -; D gene: -; V gene: TRBV27; CDR3 DNA: TGTGCCAGCAGTCTCGGTACCGGGGAGCTGTTTTTT; CDR3 protein: CASSLGTGELFF
J gene: TRBJ1-1; clone size: -; D gene: -; V gene: TRBV11-2; CDR3 DNA: TGTGCCAGCAGCTTCCAGAACACTGAAGCTTTCTTT; CDR3 protein: CASSFQNTEAFF
J gene: TRBJ1-5; clone size: -; D gene: -; V gene: TRBV4-2; CDR3 DNA: TGTGCCAGCAGCCAAGATCCATTCGGCAGGGGATATCAGTCCCAGCATTTT; CDR3 protein: CASSQDPFGRGYQSQHF
J gene: TRBJ1-5; clone size: -; D gene: TRBD1; V gene: TRBV5-8; CDR3 DNA: TGTGCCAGCAGCCTAGGACAGGGGGTAAGGCAGCCCCAGCATTTT; CDR3 protein: CASSLGQGVRQPQHF
J gene: TRBJ1-3; clone size: -; D gene: TRBD1; V gene: TRBV14; CDR3 DNA: TGTGCCAGGGACAGGGTCCGGTTT; CDR3 protein: CARDRVRF
J gene: TRBJ1-4; clone size: few; D gene: -; V gene: TRBV5-1; CDR3 DNA: TGCGCCAGCAGCTTGGCCGGACAGAAGAATGAAAAACTGTTTTTT; CDR3 protein: CASSLAGQKNEKLFF
J gene: TRBJ2-7; clone size: -; D gene: TRBD2; V gene: TRBV4-1; CDR3 DNA: TGCGCCAGCAGCCAAGATCGGGGCGGGAGCTACGAGCAGTACTTC; CDR3 protein: CASSQDRGGSYEQYF
J gene: TRBJ2-1; clone size: -; D gene: TRBD2; V gene: TRBV6-1; CDR3 DNA: TGTGCCAGCAGTGAAGTCATGGCGGGACTAGCAGGCAATGAGCAGTTCTTC; CDR3 protein: CASSEVMAGLAGNEQFF
J gene: TRBJ1-3; clone size: -; D gene: TRBD1; V gene: TRBV7-6; CDR3 DNA: TGTGCCAGCAGCTCCCCTGGACAGGACTCTGGAAACACCATATATTTT; CDR3 protein: CASSSPGQDSGNTIYF
J gene: TRBJ1-6; clone size: few; D gene: TRBD1; V gene: TRBV10-3; CDR3 DNA: TGTGCCATCAGTCGACAGGGCGAGGATTCACCCCTCCACTTT; CDR3 protein: CAISRQGEDSPLHF
J gene: TRBJ1-1; clone size: few; D gene: -; V gene: TRBV3-1/TRBV3-2; CDR3 DNA: TGTGCCAGCAGTTCGCAGGGGAGTGCAGCTGAAGCTTTCTTT; CDR3 protein: CASSSQGSAAEAFF
J gene: TRBJ1-6; clone size: -; D gene: TRBD1; V gene: TRBV6-2/TRBV6-3; CDR3 DNA: TGTGCCAGCAGTGCCAACAGGGGAAGGAGTTCACCCCTCCACTTT; CDR3 protein: CASSANRGRSSPLHF
J gene: TRBJ2-7; clone size: -; D gene: TRBD1; V gene: TRBV7-2; CDR3 DNA: TGTGCCAGCAGCCCGATGCGGACAGGGGCCAACGAGCAGTACTTC; CDR3 protein: CASSPMRTGANEQYF
J gene: TRBJ2-1; clone size: -; D gene: TRBD1; V gene: TRBV24-1; CDR3 DNA: TGTGCCACCAGTATGGGACAGGGAAACTACAATGAGCAGTTCTTC; CDR3 protein: CATSMGQGNYNEQFF
J gene: TRBJ2-2; clone size: -; D gene: -; V gene: TRBV10-1; CDR3 DNA: TGCGCCAGCAGTGAGGATAGTAATTCCGGGGAGCTGTTTTTT; CDR3 protein: CASSEDSNSGELFF
J gene: TRBJ2-1; clone size: -; D gene: TRBD1; V gene: TRBV19; CDR3 DNA: TGTGCCAGTAGTAACCGGGACAGGGGATACAATGAGCAGTTCTTC; CDR3 protein: CASSNRDRGYNEQFF
J gene: TRBJ2-2; clone size: once; D gene: TRBD2; V gene: TRBV27; CDR3 DNA: TGTGCCAGCAGGACAGCGGGAGGGAACACCGGGGAGCTGTTTTTT; CDR3 protein: CASRTAGGNTGELFF
J gene: TRBJ1-2; clone size: few; D gene: -; V gene: TRBV4-2; CDR3 DNA: TGTGCCAGCAGCCAACCCGACGGGAACAACTATGGCTACACCTTC; CDR3 protein: CASSQPDGNNYGYTF
J gene: TRBJ1-4; clone size: once; D gene: -; V gene: TRBV27; CDR3 DNA: TGTGCCAGCACTAACAGGGCTAATGAAAAACTGTTTTTT; CDR3 protein: CASTNRANEKLFF
J gene: TRBJ1-5; clone size: -; D gene: -; V gene: TRBV25-1; CDR3 DNA: TGTGCCAGCAGTGAATATTTAGGGCCGGACAGCCACAATCAGCCCCAGCATTTT; CDR3 protein: CASSEYLGPDSHNQPQHF
J gene: TRBJ2-3; clone size: -; D gene: -; V gene: TRBV11-3; CDR3 DNA: TGTGCCAGCAGCTCGGGACTTCGCACAGATACGCAGTATTTT; CDR3 protein: CASSSGLRTDTQYF
J gene: TRBJ2-3; clone size: -; D gene: -; V gene: TRBV6-5; CDR3 DNA: TGTGCCAGCAGTTACTCAGGCAGGCACCCGCAGTATTTT; CDR3 protein: CASSYSGRHPQYF
J gene: TRBJ1-6; clone size: -; D gene: -; V gene: TRBV6-2/TRBV6-3; CDR3 DNA: TGTGCCAGCAGCCTATCATACGGGAATTCACCCCTCCACTTT; CDR3 protein: CASSLSYGNSPLHF
J gene: TRBJ1-3; clone size: -; D gene: -; V gene: TRBV28; CDR3 DNA: TGTGCCAGCAGTTTACAAATCTACTCTGGAAACACCATATATTTT; CDR3 protein: CASSLQIYSGNTIYF
J gene: TRBJ1-2; clone size: few; D gene: TRBD1; V gene: TRBV30; CDR3 DNA: TGTGCCGGCAGGGGGTCCTTCCAAAATGGCTACACCTTC; CDR3 protein: CAGRGSFQNGYTF
J gene: TRBJ2-3; clone size: -; D gene: TRBD2; V gene: TRBV15; CDR3 DNA: TGTGCCACCAGTAGGGGACTAGCGAGCACAGATACGCAGTATTTT; CDR3 protein: CATSRGLASTDTQYF
J gene: TRBJ1-1; clone size: -; D gene: -; V gene: TRBV30; CDR3 DNA: TGTGCCTGGAGTGCCTCCTATGAGGGGGTCCCTGAAGCTTTCTTT; CDR3 protein: CAWSASYEGVPEAFF
J gene: TRBJ1-5; clone size: -; D gene: -; V gene: TRBV27; CDR3 DNA: TGTGCCAGCAGTTTAGGCGGGGCCCAGCCCCAGCATTTT; CDR3 protein: CASSLGGAQPQHF
J gene: TRBJ2-5; clone size: -; D gene: -; V gene: TRBV7-8; CDR3 DNA: TGTGCCAGCAGCTTACTTTCCTTTGCGGAGACCCAGTACTTC; CDR3 protein: CASSLLSFAETQYF
J gene: TRBJ1-6; clone size: -; D gene: TRBD1; V gene: TRBV18; CDR3 DNA: TGTGCCAGCTCACCAACAGGGGGTAATTCACCCCTCCACTTT; CDR3 protein: CASSPTGGNSPLHF
J gene: TRBJ2-4; clone size: -; D gene: TRBD2; V gene: TRBV2; CDR3 DNA: TGTGCCAGCAGTCCGACTAGCGGGCCTGGGTTGCAGTACTTC; CDR3 protein: CASSPTSGPGLQYF